The rows below give T cell receptor beta chains drawn from one sample of a study of regulatory T cells in long-lasting Graves disease. TCRdb independently ran MiXCR on the multiplex PCR reads; one entry per CDR3 protein. The repertoire consists of 450,000 or so distinct CDR3 sequences, with under 25% occurring once and the leading ten covering 7% to 10%. This material consisted of peripheral blood mononuclear cells (PBMCs), taken when the disease was refractory, from a patient treated with antithyroid drugs. The receptors here all came from a female donor with Graves disease. The conserved cysteine and the conserved F or W are not part of the CDR3 here. Fields, in order: J gene, V gene, clone size, CDR3 protein. Expanded clones are given a class, and other clones once, few, many or no size at all.

J gene: TRBJ1-1
V gene: TRBV30
clone size: few
CDR3 protein: AWSRRFNTEAF

J gene: TRBJ2-7
V gene: TRBV7-2
clone size: NA
CDR3 protein: ASRIADTSSYEQY

J gene: TRBJ2-1
V gene: TRBV5-1
clone size: NA
CDR3 protein: ASSFKLDEQF

J gene: TRBJ2-6
V gene: TRBV14
clone size: NA
CDR3 protein: ASSRTGTGISGANVLT

J gene: TRBJ2-7
V gene: TRBV6-4
clone size: many
CDR3 protein: ASSHTRTSGRALHEQY

J gene: TRBJ2-5
V gene: TRBV15
clone size: many
CDR3 protein: ATSRQLAVETQY

J gene: TRBJ1-1
V gene: TRBV19
clone size: few
CDR3 protein: ASSISGRASTEAF

J gene: TRBJ2-5
V gene: TRBV28
clone size: many
CDR3 protein: ASRNNRDETQY

J gene: TRBJ2-2
V gene: TRBV28
clone size: NA
CDR3 protein: ASSELAGGAGELF

J gene: TRBJ2-7
V gene: TRBV29-1
clone size: NA
CDR3 protein: SVSGITYEQY

J gene: TRBJ2-7
V gene: TRBV6-5
clone size: many
CDR3 protein: ASSYGPGRGISEQY

J gene: TRBJ2-7
V gene: TRBV20-1
clone size: NA
CDR3 protein: SARTPRSGGSGEQY

J gene: TRBJ2-7
V gene: TRBV12-3/TRBV12-4
clone size: many
CDR3 protein: ASSSSGRANEQY

J gene: TRBJ2-7
V gene: TRBV6-1
clone size: many
CDR3 protein: ASSRLAGIDGIPYEQY

J gene: TRBJ1-2
V gene: TRBV3-1
clone size: many
CDR3 protein: ASSQGDHGYT

J gene: TRBJ2-1
V gene: TRBV10-3
clone size: NA
CDR3 protein: AIRVGPGLSYNEQF